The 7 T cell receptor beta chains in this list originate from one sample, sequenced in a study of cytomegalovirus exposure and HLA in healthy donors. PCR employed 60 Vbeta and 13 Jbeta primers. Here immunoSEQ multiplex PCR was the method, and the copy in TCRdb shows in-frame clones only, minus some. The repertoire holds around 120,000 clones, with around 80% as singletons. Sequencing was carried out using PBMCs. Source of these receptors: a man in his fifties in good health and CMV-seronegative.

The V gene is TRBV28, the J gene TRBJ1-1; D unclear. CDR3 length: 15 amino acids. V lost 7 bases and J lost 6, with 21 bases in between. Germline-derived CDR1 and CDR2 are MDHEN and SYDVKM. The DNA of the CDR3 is TGTGCCAGCACCGAACAGTTTGGTCTGTGGGCTGAAGCTTTCTTT. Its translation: CASTEQFGLWAEAFF.

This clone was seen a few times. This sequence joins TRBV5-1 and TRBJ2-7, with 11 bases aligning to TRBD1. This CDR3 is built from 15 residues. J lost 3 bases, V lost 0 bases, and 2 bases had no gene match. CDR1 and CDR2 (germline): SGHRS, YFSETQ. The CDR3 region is CASSLGGTGGYEQYF. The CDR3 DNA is TGCGCCAGCAGCTTGGGTGGGACAGGGGGCTACGAGCAGTACTTC. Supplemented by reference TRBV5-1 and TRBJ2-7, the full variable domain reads KAGVTQTPRYLIKTRGQQVTLSCSPISGHRSVSWYQQTPGQGLQFLFEYFSETQRNKGNFPGRFSGRQFSNSRSEMNVSTLELGDSALYLCASSLGGTGGYEQYFGPGTRLTVT.

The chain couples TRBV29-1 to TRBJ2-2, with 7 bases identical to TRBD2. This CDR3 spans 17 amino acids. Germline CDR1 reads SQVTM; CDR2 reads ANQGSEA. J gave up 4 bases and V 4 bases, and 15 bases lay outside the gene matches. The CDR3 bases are TGCAGCGTTGGAACGACCGGGACTAACCATTTCACCGGGGAGCTGTTTTTT. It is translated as CSVGTTGTNHFTGELFF.

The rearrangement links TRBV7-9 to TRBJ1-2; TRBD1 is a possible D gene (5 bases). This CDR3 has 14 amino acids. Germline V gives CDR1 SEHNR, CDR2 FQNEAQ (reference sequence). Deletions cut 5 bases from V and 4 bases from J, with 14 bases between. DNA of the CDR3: TGTGCCAGCAGCCCGGGACTGCCTTCCTATGGCTACACCTTC. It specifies CASSPGLPSYGYTF.

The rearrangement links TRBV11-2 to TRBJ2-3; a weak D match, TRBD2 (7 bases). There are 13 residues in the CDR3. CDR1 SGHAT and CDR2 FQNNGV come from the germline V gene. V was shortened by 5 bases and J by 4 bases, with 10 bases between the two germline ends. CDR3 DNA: TGTGCCAGCAGCCTCGGGGGGCCAGATACGCAGTATTTT. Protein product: CASSLGGPDTQYF.

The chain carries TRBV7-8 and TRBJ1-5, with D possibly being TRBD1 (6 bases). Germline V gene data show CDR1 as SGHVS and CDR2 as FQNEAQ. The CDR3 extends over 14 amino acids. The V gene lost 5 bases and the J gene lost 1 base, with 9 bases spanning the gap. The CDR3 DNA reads TGTGCCAGCAGCCTTACAGGGAGCAATCAGCCCCAGCATTTT. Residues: CASSLTGSNQPQHF.

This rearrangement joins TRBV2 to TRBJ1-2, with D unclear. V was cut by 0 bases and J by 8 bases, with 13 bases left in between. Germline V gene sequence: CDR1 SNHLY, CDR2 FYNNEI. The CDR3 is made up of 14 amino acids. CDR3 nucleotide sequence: TGTGCCAGCAGTGAAGCGCTCCAGGATTACGGCTACACCTTC. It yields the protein CASSEALQDYGYTF.